These T cell receptor beta chains were read from a single sample in a study of T cell responses to AZD1222 COVID-19 vaccine. Clones were read by immunoSEQ multiplex PCR, and TCRdb kept only the in-frame ones, dropping some. The table has roughly 80,000 clones, roughly nine tenths seen once; the top ten hold over 3%. The input for sequencing was peripheral blood, taken 28 days after the second AZD1222 dose. Source of these receptors: an adult who received the AZD1222 COVID-19 vaccine. Each CDR3 is given with its conserved first and last residue.

j_call v_call cdr3_aa
TRBJ2-7 TRBV7-2 CASNKARGTHEQYF
TRBJ1-5 TRBV25-1 CASSGQGASNQPQHF
TRBJ2-1 TRBV6-6 CASSYRQSDEQFF
TRBJ2-5 TRBV11-1 CASSPQGPQETQYF
TRBJ1-2 TRBV4-1 CASSHGKTGAKVGYTF
TRBJ1-4 TRBV15 CATSNQRQGADEKLFF
TRBJ2-5 TRBV7-2 CASTQGVNQETQYF
TRBJ2-7 TRBV13 CASSSRLPDYEQYF
TRBJ1-4 TRBV4-1 CASSQYGRDSTEKLFF
TRBJ2-7 TRBV11-2 CASRNPGLREQYF
TRBJ2-7 TRBV5-6 CASSLEPFRGITYEQYF